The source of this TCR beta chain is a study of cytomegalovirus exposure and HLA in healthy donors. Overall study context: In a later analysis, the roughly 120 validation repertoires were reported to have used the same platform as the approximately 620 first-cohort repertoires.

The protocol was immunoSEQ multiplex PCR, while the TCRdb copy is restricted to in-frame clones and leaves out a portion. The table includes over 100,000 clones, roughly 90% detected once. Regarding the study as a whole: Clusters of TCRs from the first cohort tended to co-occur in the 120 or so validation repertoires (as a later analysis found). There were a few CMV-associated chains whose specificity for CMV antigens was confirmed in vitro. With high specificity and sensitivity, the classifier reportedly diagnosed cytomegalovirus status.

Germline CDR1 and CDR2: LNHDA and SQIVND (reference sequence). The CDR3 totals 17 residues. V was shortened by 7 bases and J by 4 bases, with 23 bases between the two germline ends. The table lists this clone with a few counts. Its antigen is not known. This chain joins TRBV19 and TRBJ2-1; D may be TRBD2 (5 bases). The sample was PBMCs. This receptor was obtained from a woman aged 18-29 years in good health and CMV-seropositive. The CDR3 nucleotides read TGTGCCAGTACCACACTGCGGAGCGGAGCACAATACAATGAGCAGTTCTTC. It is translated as CASTTLRSGAQYNEQFF.